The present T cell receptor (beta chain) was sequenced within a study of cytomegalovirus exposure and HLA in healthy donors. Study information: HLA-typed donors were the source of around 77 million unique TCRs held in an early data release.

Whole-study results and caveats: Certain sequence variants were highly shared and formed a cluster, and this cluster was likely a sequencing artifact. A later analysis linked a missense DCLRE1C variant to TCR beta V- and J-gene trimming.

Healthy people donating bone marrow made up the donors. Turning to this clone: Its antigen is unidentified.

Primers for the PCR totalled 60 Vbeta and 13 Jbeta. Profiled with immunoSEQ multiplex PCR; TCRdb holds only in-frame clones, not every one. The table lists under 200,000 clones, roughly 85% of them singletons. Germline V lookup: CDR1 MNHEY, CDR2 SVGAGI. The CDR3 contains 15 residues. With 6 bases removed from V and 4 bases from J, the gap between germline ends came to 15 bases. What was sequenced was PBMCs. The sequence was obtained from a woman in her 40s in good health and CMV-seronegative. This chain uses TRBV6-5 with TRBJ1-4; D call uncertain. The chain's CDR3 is CASSSSDGGNEKLFF. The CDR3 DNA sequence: TGTGCCAGCAGCTCGTCGGATGGCGGTAATGAAAAACTGTTTTTT.